Shown below are 5 T cell receptor beta chains from a single sample sequenced in a study of shared clonotypes between healthy human individuals. The data were produced by immunoSEQ multiplex PCR, yet TCRdb's version contains in-frame clones alone and is incomplete. Among some 530,000 clones listed, approximately 84% were seen once. Sequenced: PBMCs. These TCRs come from a woman aged 40-49 years in good health. Some clones in this sample may be carry-over from other donors' samples.

The J gene is TRBJ2-7, the V gene TRBV6-1; TRBD2 agrees at 9 bases. The CDR3 extends over 18 amino acids. CDR1 is MNHNS and CDR2 is SASEGT in the germline V gene. J gave up 1 base and V 2 bases, and 12 bases lay outside the gene matches. The DNA of the CDR3 is TGTGCCAGCAGTGAAAGGGCGGGAGGGATTAGTTGGTCCTACGAGCAGTACTTC. This gives the protein CASSERAGGISWSYEQYF.

The rearrangement joins TRBV27 to TRBJ2-7; 8 bases match TRBD1. The CDR3 runs 18 residues. The ends lost 4 bases at V and 4 bases at J; junction bases unmatched: 18. The V gene's germline CDR1 is MNHEY and CDR2 SMNVEV (reference sequence). CDR3 in DNA: TGTGCCAGCAGTTCTAAACCCCCCGGGGCAGGGGGCCAGTACGAGCAGTACTTC. Residues: CASSSKPPGAGGQYEQYF.

V gene TRBV11-2 combines with J gene TRBJ2-5, with unresolved D. Germline V lookup: CDR1 SGHAT, CDR2 FQNNGV. V lost 2 bases, J lost 2 bases, and 9 bases lay in between. This CDR3 comprises 14 residues. The CDR3 sequence is CASSLMWQQETQYF. The CDR3 bases are TGTGCCAGCAGCTTAATGTGGCAGCAAGAGACCCAGTACTTC.

The V gene is TRBV10-3, the J gene TRBJ2-7; the match to TRBD2 covers 10 bases. CDR1 and CDR2 (germline): ENHRY, SYGVKD. Trimming cost V 7 bases and J 0 bases; bases outside gene matches: 0. The CDR3 is 13 amino acids. The CDR3 is CAITSGSSYEQYF. DNA for the CDR3: TGTGCCATCACTAGCGGGAGCTCCTACGAGCAGTACTTC.

The rearrangement uses TRBV5-1 and TRBJ2-5, with 14 bases that match TRBD2. The CDR3 has 16 residues. V was pared by 3 bases and J by 5 bases, with 6 bases of the junction left unmatched. CDR1 SGHRS and CDR2 YFSETQ come from the germline V gene. The CDR3 is CASSSGTSGSYETQYF. CDR3 DNA sequence: TGCGCCAGCAGCTCCGGGACTAGCGGGAGTTATGAGACCCAGTACTTC.